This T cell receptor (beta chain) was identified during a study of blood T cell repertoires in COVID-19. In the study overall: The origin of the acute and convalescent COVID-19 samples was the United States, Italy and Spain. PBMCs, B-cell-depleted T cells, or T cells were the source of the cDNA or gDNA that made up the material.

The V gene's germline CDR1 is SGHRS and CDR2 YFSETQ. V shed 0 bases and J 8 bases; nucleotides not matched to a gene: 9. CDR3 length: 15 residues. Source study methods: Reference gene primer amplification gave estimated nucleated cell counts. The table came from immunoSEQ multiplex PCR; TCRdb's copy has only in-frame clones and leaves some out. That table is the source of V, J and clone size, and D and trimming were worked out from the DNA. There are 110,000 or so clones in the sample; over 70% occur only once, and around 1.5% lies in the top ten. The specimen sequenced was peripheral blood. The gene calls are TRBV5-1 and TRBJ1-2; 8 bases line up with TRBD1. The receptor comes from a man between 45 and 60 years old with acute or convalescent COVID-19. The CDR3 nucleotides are TGCGCCAGCAGCTTGGACCCGACAGGGGCGGGCGGCTACACCTTC. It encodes CASSLDPTGAGGYTF.